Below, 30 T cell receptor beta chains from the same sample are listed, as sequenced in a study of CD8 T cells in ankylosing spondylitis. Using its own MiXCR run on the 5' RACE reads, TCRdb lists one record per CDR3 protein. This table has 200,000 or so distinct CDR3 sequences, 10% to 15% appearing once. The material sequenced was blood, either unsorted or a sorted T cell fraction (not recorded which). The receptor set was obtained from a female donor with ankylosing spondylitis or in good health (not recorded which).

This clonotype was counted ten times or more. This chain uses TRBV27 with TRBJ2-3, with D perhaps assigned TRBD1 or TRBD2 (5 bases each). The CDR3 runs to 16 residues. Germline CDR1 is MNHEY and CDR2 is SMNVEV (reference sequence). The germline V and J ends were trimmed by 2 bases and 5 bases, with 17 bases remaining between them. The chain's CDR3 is CASSLRTRGGQDTQYF. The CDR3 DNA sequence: TGTGCCAGCAGTTTACGGACGAGGGGCGGCCAAGATACGCAGTATTTT.

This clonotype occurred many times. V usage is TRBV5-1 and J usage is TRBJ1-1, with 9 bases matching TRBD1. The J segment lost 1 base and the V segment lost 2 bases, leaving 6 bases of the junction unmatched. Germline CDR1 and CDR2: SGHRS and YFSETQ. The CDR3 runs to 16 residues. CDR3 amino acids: CASSFGTGLSNTEAFF. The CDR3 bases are TGCGCCAGCAGCTTCGGGACAGGGTTATCGAACACTGAAGCTTTCTTT.

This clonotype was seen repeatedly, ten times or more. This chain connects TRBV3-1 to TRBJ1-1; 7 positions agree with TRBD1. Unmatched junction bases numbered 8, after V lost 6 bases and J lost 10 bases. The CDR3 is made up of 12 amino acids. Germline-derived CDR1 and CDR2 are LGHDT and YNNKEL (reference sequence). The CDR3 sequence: CASSSDRETAFF. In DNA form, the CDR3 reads TGTGCCAGCAGTTCCGACAGGGAGACAGCTTTCTTT. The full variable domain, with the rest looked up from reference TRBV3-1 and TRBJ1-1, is DTAVSQTPKYLVTQMGNDKSIKCEQNLGHDTMYWYKQDSKKFLKIMFSYNNKELIINETVPNRFSPKSPDKAHLNLHINSLELGDSAVYFCASSSDRETAFFGQGTRLTVV.

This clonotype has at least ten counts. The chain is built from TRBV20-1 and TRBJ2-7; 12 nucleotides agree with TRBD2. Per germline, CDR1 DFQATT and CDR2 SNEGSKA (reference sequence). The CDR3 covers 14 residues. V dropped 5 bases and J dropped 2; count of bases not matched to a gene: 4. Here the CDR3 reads CSALGLAGTYEQYF. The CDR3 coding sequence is TGCAGTGCTCTTGGACTAGCGGGAACCTACGAGCAGTACTTC.

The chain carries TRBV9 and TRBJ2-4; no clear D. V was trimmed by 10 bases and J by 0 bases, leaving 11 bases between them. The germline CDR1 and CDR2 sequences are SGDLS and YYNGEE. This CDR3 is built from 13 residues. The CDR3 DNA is TGTGCCGCCATCTTGGGAGCCAAAAACATTCAGTACTTC. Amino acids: CAAILGAKNIQYF. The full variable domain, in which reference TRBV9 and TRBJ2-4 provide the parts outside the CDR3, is DSGVTQTPKHLITATGQRVTLRCSPRSGDLSVYWYQQSLDQGLQFLIQYYNGEERAKGNILERFSAQQFPDLHSELNLSSLELGDSALYFCAAILGAKNIQYFGAGTRLSVL.

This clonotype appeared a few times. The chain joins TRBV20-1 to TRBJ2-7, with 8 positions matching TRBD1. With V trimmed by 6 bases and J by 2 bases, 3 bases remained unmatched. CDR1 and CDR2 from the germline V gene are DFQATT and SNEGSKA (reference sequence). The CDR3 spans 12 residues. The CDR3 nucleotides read TGCAGTGCCAGGGGGCCAGCCTACGAGCAGTACTTC. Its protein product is CSARGPAYEQYF.

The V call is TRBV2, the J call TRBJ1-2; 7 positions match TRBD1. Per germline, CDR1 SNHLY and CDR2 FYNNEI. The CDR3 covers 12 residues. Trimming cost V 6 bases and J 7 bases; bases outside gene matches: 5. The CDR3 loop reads CASSRDRAGYTF. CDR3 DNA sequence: TGTGCCAGCAGCCGGGACAGAGCTGGCTACACCTTC.

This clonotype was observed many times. The CDR3 sequence is CASSLGGLGVSEQFF. CDR3 in DNA: TGTGCCAGCAGCTTAGGTGGACTAGGGGTGAGTGAGCAGTTCTTC. The chain recombines TRBV7-2 with TRBJ2-1; TRBD2 agrees at 7 bases. The V gene end was trimmed by 1 base and the J gene end by 9 bases; junction bases not matched to a gene: 9. Germline V lookup: CDR1 SGHTA, CDR2 FQGNSA. The CDR3 is made up of 15 amino acids.

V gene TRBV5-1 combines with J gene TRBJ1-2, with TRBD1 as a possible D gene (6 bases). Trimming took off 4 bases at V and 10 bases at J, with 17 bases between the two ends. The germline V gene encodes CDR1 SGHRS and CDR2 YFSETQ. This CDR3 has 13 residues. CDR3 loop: CASSPDGQGYYTF. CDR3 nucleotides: TGCGCCAGCAGCCCGGACGGGCAGGGGTACTACACCTTC. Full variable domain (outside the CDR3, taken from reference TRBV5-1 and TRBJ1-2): KAGVTQTPRYLIKTRGQQVTLSCSPISGHRSVSWYQQTPGQGLQFLFEYFSETQRNKGNFPGRFSGRQFSNSRSEMNVSTLELGDSALYLCASSPDGQGYYTFGSGTRLTVV.

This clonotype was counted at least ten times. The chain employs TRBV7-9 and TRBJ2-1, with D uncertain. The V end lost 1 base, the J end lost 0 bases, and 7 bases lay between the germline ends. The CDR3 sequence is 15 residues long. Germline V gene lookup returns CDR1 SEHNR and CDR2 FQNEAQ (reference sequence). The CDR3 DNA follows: TGTGCCAGCAGCTTAGTCTCCCTCTCCTACAATGAGCAGTTCTTC. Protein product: CASSLVSLSYNEQFF.

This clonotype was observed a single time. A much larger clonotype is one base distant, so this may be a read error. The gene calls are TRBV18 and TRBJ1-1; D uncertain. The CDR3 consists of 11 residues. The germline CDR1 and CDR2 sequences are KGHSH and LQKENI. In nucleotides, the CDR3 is TGTGCCGGCTCACAATCCCTCGAAGCTTTCTTT. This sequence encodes CAGSQSLEAFF.

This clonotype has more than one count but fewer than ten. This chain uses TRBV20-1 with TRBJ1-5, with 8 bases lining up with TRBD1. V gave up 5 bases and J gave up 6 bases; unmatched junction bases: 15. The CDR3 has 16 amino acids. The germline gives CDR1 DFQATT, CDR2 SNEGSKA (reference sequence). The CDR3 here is CSASFRGPGGRQPQHF. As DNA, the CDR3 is TGCAGTGCTTCATTCAGGGGGCCGGGTGGACGTCAGCCCCAGCATTTT.

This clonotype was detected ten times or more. The CDR3, as DNA: TGTGCCACCAGCCCCCGTTATCAGAGAGATAGCAATCAGCCCCAGCATTTT. Translating it yields CATSPRYQRDSNQPQHF. The V and J genes are TRBV24-1 and TRBJ1-5; the D is unclear. Germline-derived CDR1 and CDR2 are KGHDR and SFDVKD. The V and J ends lost 7 bases and 0 bases respectively, with 18 bases between them. The CDR3 contains 17 residues.

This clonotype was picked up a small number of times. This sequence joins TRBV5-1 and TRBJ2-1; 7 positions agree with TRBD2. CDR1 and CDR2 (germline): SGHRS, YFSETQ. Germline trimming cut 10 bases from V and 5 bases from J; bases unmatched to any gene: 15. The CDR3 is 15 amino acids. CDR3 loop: CASRTFGTNNNEQFF. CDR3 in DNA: TGCGCCTCACGAACCTTTGGGACTAACAACAATGAGCAGTTCTTC.

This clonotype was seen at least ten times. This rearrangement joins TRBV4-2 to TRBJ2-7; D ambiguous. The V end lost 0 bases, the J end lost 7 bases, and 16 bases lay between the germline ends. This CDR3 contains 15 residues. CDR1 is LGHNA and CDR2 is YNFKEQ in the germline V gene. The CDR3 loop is CASSQDRSLDGEQYF. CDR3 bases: TGTGCCAGCAGCCAAGATAGGTCCCTCGATGGAGAGCAGTACTTC.

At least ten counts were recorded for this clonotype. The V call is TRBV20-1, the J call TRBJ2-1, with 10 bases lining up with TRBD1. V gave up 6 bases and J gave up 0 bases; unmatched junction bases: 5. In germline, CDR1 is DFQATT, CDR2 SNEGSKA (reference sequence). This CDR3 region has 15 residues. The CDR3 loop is CSAKGTGASYNEQFF. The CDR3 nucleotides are TGCAGTGCAAAGGGGACAGGGGCCTCCTACAATGAGCAGTTCTTC.

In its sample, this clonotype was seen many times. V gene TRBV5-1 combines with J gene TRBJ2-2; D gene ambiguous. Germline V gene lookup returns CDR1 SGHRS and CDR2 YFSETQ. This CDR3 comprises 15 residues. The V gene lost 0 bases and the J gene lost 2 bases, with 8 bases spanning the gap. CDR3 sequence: CASSLAGENTGELFF. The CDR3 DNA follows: TGCGCCAGCAGCTTGGCCGGAGAAAACACCGGGGAGCTGTTTTTT.

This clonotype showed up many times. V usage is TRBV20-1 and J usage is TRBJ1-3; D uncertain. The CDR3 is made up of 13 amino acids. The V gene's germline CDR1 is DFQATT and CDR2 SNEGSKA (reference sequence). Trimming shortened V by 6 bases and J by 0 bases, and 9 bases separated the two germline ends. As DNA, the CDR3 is TGCAGTGCCAGACCGAGCTCTGGAAACACCATATATTTT. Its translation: CSARPSSGNTIYF.

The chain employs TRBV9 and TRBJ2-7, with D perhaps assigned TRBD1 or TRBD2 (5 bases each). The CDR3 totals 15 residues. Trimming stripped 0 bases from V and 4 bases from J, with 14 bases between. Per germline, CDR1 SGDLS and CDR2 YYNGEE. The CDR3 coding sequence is TGTGCCAGCAGCGTAGGTGGGGGAGAATGGTACGAGCAGTACTTC. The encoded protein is CASSVGGGEWYEQYF. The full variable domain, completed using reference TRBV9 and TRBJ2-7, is DSGVTQTPKHLITATGQRVTLRCSPRSGDLSVYWYQQSLDQGLQFLIQYYNGEERAKGNILERFSAQQFPDLHSELNLSSLELGDSALYFCASSVGGGEWYEQYFGPGTRLTVT.

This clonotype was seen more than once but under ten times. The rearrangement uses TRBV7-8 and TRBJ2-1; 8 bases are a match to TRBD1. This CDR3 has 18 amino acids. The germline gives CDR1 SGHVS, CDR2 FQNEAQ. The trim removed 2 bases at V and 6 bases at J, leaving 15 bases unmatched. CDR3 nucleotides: TGTGCCAGCAGCTTAAGGGCCCCCAGACAGGGGAACTTCAATGAGCAGTTCTTC. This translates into CASSLRAPRQGNFNEQFF.

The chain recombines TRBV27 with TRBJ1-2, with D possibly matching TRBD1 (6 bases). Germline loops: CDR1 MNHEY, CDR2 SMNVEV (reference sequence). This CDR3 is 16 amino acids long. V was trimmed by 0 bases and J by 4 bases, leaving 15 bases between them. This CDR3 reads CASSLSIGGDTYGYTF. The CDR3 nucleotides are TGTGCCAGCAGTTTATCGATCGGGGGCGATACCTATGGCTACACCTTC.

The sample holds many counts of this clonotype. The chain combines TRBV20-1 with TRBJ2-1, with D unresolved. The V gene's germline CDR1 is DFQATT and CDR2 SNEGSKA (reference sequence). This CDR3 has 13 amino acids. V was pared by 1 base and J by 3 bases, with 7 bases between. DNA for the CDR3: TGCAGTGCTAGAGGAGACGGCTACAATGAGCAGTTCTTC. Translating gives CSARGDGYNEQFF.

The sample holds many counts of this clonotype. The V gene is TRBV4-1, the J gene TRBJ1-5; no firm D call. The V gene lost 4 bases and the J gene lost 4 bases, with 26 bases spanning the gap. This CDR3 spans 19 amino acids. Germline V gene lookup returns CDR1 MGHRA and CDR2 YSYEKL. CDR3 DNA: TGCGCCAGCAGCCGACGCCCACTCCTTATGGCAATCGCTAATCAGCCCCAGCATTTT. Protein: CASSRRPLLMAIANQPQHF.

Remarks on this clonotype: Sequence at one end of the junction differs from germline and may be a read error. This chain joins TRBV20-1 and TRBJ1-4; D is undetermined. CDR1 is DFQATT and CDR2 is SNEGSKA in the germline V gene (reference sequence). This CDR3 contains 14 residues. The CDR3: CSARDSATSEKLFF. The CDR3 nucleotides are TGCAGTGCTAGAGACAGTGCAACTAGTGAAAAACTGTTTTTT.

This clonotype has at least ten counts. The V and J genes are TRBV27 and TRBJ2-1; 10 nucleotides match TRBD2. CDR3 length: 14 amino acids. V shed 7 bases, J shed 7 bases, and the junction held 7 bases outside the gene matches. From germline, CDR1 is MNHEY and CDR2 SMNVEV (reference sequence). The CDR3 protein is CASKMELAGNEQFF. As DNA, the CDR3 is TGTGCCAGCAAAATGGAACTAGCGGGAAATGAGCAGTTCTTC.

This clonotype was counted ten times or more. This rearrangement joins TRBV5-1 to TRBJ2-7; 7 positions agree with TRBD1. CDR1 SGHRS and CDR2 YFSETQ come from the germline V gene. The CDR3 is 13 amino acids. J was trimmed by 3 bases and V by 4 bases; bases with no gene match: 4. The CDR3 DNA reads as TGCGCCAGCAGCACGGGACAGTACTACGAGCAGTACTTC. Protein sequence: CASSTGQYYEQYF.

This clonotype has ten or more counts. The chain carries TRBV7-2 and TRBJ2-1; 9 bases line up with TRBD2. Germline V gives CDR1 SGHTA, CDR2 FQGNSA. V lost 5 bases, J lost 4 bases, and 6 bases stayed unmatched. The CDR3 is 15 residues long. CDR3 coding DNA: TGTGCCAGCAGCCTAAGGACTAGCGATTACAATGAGCAGTTCTTC. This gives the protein CASSLRTSDYNEQFF.

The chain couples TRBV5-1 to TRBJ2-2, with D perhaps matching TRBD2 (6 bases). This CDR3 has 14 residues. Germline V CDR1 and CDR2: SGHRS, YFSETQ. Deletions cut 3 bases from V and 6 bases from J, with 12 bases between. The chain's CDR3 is CASSWGLGAGELFF. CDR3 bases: TGCGCCAGCAGCTGGGGACTGGGGGCCGGGGAGCTGTTTTTT.

The CDR3 sequence is CASSKPAGTNNEQFF. The CDR3 nucleotides read TGTGCCAGCAGCAAGCCAGCGGGGACTAACAATGAGCAGTTCTTC. V and J are TRBV6-2 or TRBV6-3 and TRBJ2-1; 7 bases line up with TRBD2. The germline V gene encodes CDR1 MNHEY and CDR2 SVGEGT. Losses at the gene ends were 6 bases for V and 5 bases for J; bases not matched to a gene: 10. The length of the CDR3 is 15 residues.

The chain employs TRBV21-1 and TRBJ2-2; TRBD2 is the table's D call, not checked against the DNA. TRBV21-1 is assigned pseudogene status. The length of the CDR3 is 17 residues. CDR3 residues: CASSLRTSGSSTGELFF. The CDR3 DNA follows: TGTGCCAGCAGCCTCCGGACTAGCGGGAGTTCCACCGGGGAGCTGTTTTTT.